Presented here are 10 T cell receptor beta chains from one specimen sequenced in a study of blood T cell repertoires in COVID-19. Repertoires were generated with immunoSEQ multiplex PCR, while TCRdb's copy carries only in-frame clones and drops some. The data show approximately 330,000 clones, around 92% seen once. The sample was PBMCs or T cells enriched from blood (not recorded which). The receptors stem from a woman aged 30 to 39 who had recovered from COVID-19.

V gene TRBV11-3 combines with J gene TRBJ2-5; 8 bases line up with TRBD2. The CDR3 totals 17 residues. The ends lost 5 bases at V and 1 base at J; junction bases unmatched: 12. Germline CDR1 and CDR2: SGHNT and YENEEA. The CDR3 nucleotides are TGTGCCAGCAGCGGGAGCCGCAGCGGGAGACCCCAAGAGACCCAGTACTTC. Translated: CASSGSRSGRPQETQYF.

The chain joins TRBV28 to TRBJ1-2; D uncertain. V shed 4 bases and J shed 5 bases, with 17 bases lying between them. The CDR3 has 15 amino acids. Germline values: CDR1 MDHEN, CDR2 SYDVKM. In nucleotides, the CDR3 is TGTGCCAGCAGTTCTCCACCCCGGGGATCGTATGGCTACACCTTC. Translation: CASSSPPRGSYGYTF.

The rearrangement joins TRBV15 to TRBJ2-1; 11 bases are shared with TRBD2. The V gene end was trimmed by 0 bases and the J gene end by 3 bases; junction bases not matched to a gene: 4. Germline CDR1 and CDR2: LNHNV and YYDKDF (reference sequence). The CDR3 totals 17 residues. As DNA, the CDR3 is TGTGCCACCAGCAGAGAGGGACTAGCGGATAACTACAATGAGCAGTTCTTC. Translating it yields CATSREGLADNYNEQFF.

This clone showed up just a few times. V is TRBV6-5 and J is TRBJ1-1, with D possibly TRBD1 on 5 matching bases. The V end lost 5 bases, the J end lost 5 bases, and 18 bases lay between the germline ends. The CDR3 is made up of 15 amino acids. The V gene's germline CDR1 is MNHEY and CDR2 SVGAGI. The CDR3 loop is CASSRGLGGGTEAFF. The CDR3 DNA reads TGTGCCAGCAGTCGCGGCCTTGGGGGAGGGACTGAAGCTTTCTTT.

The chain combines TRBV12-3 or TRBV12-4 with TRBJ2-7, with TRBD2 as a possible D gene (6 bases). The germline V and J ends were trimmed by 1 base and 7 bases, with 11 bases remaining between them. There are 13 residues in the CDR3. CDR3 in amino acids: CASSLGTTGEQYF. The CDR3 DNA reads as TGTGCCAGCAGTTTAGGGACTACCGGGGAGCAGTACTTC.

The V call is TRBV28, the J call TRBJ1-5; D perhaps matches TRBD1 (5 bases). The germline V gene encodes CDR1 MDHEN and CDR2 SYDVKM. The CDR3 has 20 residues. V was trimmed by 1 base and J by 0 bases, leaving 22 bases between them. This CDR3 is CASSLYRGPGPKDSNQPQHF. CDR3 sequence (DNA): TGTGCCAGCAGTTTATATCGAGGCCCAGGGCCAAAGGATAGCAATCAGCCCCAGCATTTT.

About this clone itself: Relative to the germline gene, one junction end is altered; a read error may explain this. CDR3 amino acids: CASSFDRASYNEQFF. Here the CDR3 DNA reads TGTGCTAGCAGCTTTGACAGGGCCTCCTACAATGAGCAGTTCTTC. V gene TRBV7-7 combines with J gene TRBJ2-1; 7 nucleotides align to TRBD1. The CDR3 has 15 residues. Per the germline V gene, CDR1 is SSHAT and CDR2 is FNYEAQ (reference sequence).

The J gene is TRBJ1-6, the V gene TRBV18, with D possibly being TRBD1 (5 bases). Trimming pared 0 bases from V and 6 bases from J, leaving 15 bases between. Germline-derived CDR1 and CDR2 are KGHSH and LQKENI. CDR3 length: 17 residues. The CDR3 loop is CASSPPAGSHGNSPLHF. Written as DNA, the CDR3 is TGTGCCAGCTCACCACCGGCAGGGTCCCATGGTAATTCACCCCTCCACTTT.

This chain uses TRBV6-5 with TRBJ2-3; the match to TRBD1 covers 8 bases. CDR1 and CDR2 (germline): MNHEY, SVGAGI. The CDR3 length is 14 residues. J gave up 6 bases and V 2 bases, and 4 bases lay outside the gene matches. CDR3 sequence: CASSYANRGDTQYF. The CDR3 nucleotides are TGTGCCAGCAGTTACGCGAACAGGGGGGATACGCAGTATTTT.

This rearrangement joins TRBV2 to TRBJ2-7; D perhaps matches TRBD1 (6 bases). CDR1 and CDR2 (germline): SNHLY, FYNNEI. Trimming shortened V by 6 bases and J by 2 bases, and 11 bases separated the two germline ends. This CDR3 is built from 13 residues. The CDR3 DNA sequence: TGTGCCAGCAGGGGTACAGGGACCTACGAGCAGTACTTC. Protein sequence: CASRGTGTYEQYF.